Below, one TCR beta chain is given with its context. There are many counts of this clonotype. Its antigen is not yet known. Within one base of it there is no much larger clone, and no base qualities were kept. This entry comes from a study of T-cell reconstitution after alpha-beta-depleted transplantation in children (dated by TCRdb to 2016 to 2018). Regarding the research as a whole: The study quantitatively tracked T-cell immune reconstitution after TCRalphabeta/CD19-depleted allogeneic hematopoietic cell transplantation in children using TCR repertoire profiling.

Library construction relied on PCR. Sequencing used an Illumina HiSeq 2500. Molecular barcoding was employed in the preparation of TCR libraries, with unique molecular identifiers being used to normalize TCRbeta repertoire quantification. Clones were called with MiXCR by TCRdb after fastp trimmed the public reads at Q25, and only in-frame beta chains were retained. Records with the same CDR3 protein are collapsed into one entry carrying the most frequent genes and DNA. In all, the sample holds 200,000 to 250,000 distinct CDR3 sequences, and approximately 10% of those were seen once. The ten most abundant clones make up approximately 30% of the sample. According to the germline V gene, CDR1 reads SQVTM and CDR2 reads ANQGSEA. The CDR3 covers 13 residues, taking in both the cysteine and the phenylalanine. Only the CDR3 portion is preserved as DNA: 39 bases, with reading frame beginning at the first base. V is reduced by 6 bases and J by 0 bases, leaving a spacing of 11 bases between them.

The sample's treatment or condition, from its label and the paper: allogeneic hematopoietic cell transplantation with graft depleted of TCRalphabeta T cells and CD19 B cells. Transplant recipients were children who received TCRalphabeta/CD19-depleted allogeneic hematopoietic cell grafts. What the study reported, not specific to this receptor: Over the following months the frequencies of hyperexpanded clones went down, and after one year T-cell counts and TCRbeta diversity were mostly credited to newly produced T cells. Apparently early alphabetaT-cell count recovery about two months after transplant reportedly relied on only several hundred rapidly expanded clones derived from non-depleted graft cells. In some patients, the high TCRbeta diversity seen at day 60 was put down to recipient T cells and intrathymic progenitors that had survived conditioning.

Recombination connected TRBV29-1 to TRBJ1-1; the D gene assignment is ambiguous. The clonotype was recovered from a child under two years old with acute myeloid leukemia, due to receive a stem cell transplant. This specimen consisted of PBMCs, obtained before TCRalphabeta/CD19-depleted stem cell transplant. The DNA sequence is as follows: TGCAGCGTCGTTACCGATATGAACACTGAAGCTTTCTTT. Its translation reads: CSVVTDMNTEAFF.